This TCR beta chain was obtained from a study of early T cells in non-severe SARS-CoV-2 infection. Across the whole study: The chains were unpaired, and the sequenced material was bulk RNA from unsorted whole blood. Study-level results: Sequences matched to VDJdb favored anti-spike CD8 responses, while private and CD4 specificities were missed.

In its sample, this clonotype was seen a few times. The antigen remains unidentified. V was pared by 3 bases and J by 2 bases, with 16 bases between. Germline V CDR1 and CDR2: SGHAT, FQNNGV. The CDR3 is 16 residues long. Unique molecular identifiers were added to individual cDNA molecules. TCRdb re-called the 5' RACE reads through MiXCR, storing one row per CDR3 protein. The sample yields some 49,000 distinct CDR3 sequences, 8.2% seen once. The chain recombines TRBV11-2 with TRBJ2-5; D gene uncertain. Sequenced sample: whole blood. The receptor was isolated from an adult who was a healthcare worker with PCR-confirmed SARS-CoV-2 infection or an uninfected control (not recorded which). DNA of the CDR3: TGTGCCAGCAGCTTCTTGGATGGCTACTCTCAAGAGACCCAGTACTTC. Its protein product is CASSFLDGYSQETQYF. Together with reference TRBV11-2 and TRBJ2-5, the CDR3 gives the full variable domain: EAGVAQSPRYKIIEKRQSVAFWCNPISGHATLYWYQQILGQGPKLLIQFQNNGVVDDSQLPKDRFSAERLKGVDSTLKIQPAKLEDSAVYLCASSFLDGYSQETQYFGPGTRLLVL.